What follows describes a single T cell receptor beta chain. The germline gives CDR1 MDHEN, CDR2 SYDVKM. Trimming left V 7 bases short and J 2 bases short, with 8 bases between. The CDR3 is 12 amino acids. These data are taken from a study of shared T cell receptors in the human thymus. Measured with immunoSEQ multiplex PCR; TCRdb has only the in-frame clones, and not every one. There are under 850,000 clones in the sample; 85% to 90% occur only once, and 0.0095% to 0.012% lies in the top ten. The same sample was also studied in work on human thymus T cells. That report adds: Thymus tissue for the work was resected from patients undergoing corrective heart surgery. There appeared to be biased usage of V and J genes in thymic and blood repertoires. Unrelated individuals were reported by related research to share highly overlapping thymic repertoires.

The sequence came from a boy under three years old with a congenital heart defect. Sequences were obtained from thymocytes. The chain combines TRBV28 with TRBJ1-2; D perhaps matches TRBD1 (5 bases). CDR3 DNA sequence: TGTGCCAGCAACAGGTTAAACTATGGCTACACCTTC. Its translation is CASNRLNYGYTF.